These T cell receptor beta chains were read from a single sample in a study of cytomegalovirus exposure and HLA in healthy donors. Method: immunoSEQ multiplex PCR; TCRdb's copy keeps in-frame clones and lacks some. The repertoire holds approximately 150,000 clones, with around 80% as singletons. The sequenced material came from PBMCs. These receptors all come from a man in his thirties or forties in good health and CMV-seropositive. CDR3s include the opening cysteine and the closing phenylalanine or tryptophan. D genes are given only for firm matches. Some rows mark clone size as missing; the rest say once, few, many or name a class of expanded clone.

v_gene: TRBV10-3
j_gene: TRBJ2-1
abundance: NA
d_gene: TRBD2
CDR3aa: CAISEAGGRYNEQFF
CDR3nt: TGTGCCATCAGTGAAGCGGGGGGAAGATACAATGAGCAGTTCTTC

v_gene: TRBV27
j_gene: TRBJ2-7
abundance: NA
d_gene: NA
CDR3aa: CASSLYGDAYEQYF
CDR3nt: TGTGCCAGCAGTTTATACGGGGATGCCTACGAGCAGTACTTC

v_gene: TRBV28
j_gene: TRBJ1-2
abundance: NA
d_gene: NA
CDR3aa: CASSLARTAHGYTF
CDR3nt: TGTGCCAGCAGTTTGGCTAGGACAGCTCATGGCTACACCTTC

v_gene: TRBV29-1
j_gene: TRBJ1-1
abundance: NA
d_gene: NA
CDR3aa: CSVAADGTPGGAFF
CDR3nt: TGCAGCGTCGCTGCTGACGGGACTCCCGGAGGAGCTTTCTTT

v_gene: TRBV6-5
j_gene: TRBJ2-1
abundance: NA
d_gene: TRBD1
CDR3aa: CASSYAGQGAGAPFF
CDR3nt: TGTGCCAGCAGTTACGCGGGACAGGGGGCGGGAGCCCCCTTCTTC

v_gene: TRBV9
j_gene: TRBJ2-1
abundance: NA
d_gene: NA
CDR3aa: CASSGRGSRQFF
CDR3nt: TGTGCCAGCAGCGGCAGGGGTTCTCGGCAGTTCTTC

v_gene: TRBV19
j_gene: TRBJ2-6
abundance: NA
d_gene: NA
CDR3aa: CASSIDLSSANSGANVLTF
CDR3nt: TGTGCCAGTAGTATAGATCTTAGTAGCGCCAACTCTGGGGCCAACGTCCTGACTTTC

v_gene: TRBV11-3
j_gene: TRBJ1-2
abundance: NA
d_gene: NA
CDR3aa: CASSFKTGHGYTF
CDR3nt: TGTGCCAGCAGCTTTAAAACAGGGCATGGCTACACCTTC

v_gene: TRBV5-1
j_gene: TRBJ2-2
abundance: NA
d_gene: TRBD2
CDR3aa: CASSLGLAGLNTGELFF
CDR3nt: TGCGCCAGCAGCTTGGGACTAGCGGGATTAAACACCGGGGAGCTGTTTTTT

v_gene: TRBV5-4
j_gene: TRBJ1-1
abundance: few
d_gene: NA
CDR3aa: CASSSVVYTEAFF
CDR3nt: TGTGCCAGCAGTTCAGTCGTTTACACTGAAGCTTTCTTT

v_gene: TRBV5-1
j_gene: TRBJ2-1
abundance: NA
d_gene: TRBD1
CDR3aa: CASSRTGTGGYNEQFF
CDR3nt: TGCGCCAGCAGCAGAACCGGGACAGGGGGCTACAATGAGCAGTTCTTC

v_gene: TRBV7-9
j_gene: TRBJ1-2
abundance: NA
d_gene: NA
CDR3aa: CASYPWGREDYGYTF
CDR3nt: TGTGCCAGCTATCCATGGGGCAGGGAGGACTATGGCTACACCTTC